This T cell receptor beta chain was recorded in a study of cytomegalovirus exposure and HLA in healthy donors. V gave up 8 bases and J gave up 4 bases, with 12 bases separating them. CDR1 is KGHSH, CDR2 LQKENI, per germline. This CDR3 has 13 amino acids. With respect to this clone: Its antigen is unidentified.

Findings of the study overall: Per a later analysis, HLA-associated TCR beta chains showed more clonal expansion than other, equally common TCR beta chains.

PCR was performed using 60 Vbeta and 13 Jbeta primers. Some clones are missing from TCRdb's copy, which holds only in-frame ones; the method was immunoSEQ multiplex PCR. The table lists some 180,000 clones, 76% of them singletons. J is TRBJ2-1 and V is TRBV18; TRBD2 might be the D (6 bases). Sequencing was performed on PBMCs. This TCR was sampled from a woman aged 25 to 45 in good health and CMV-seropositive. The CDR3 sequence is CASTLGTYNEQFF. Here the CDR3 DNA reads TGTGCCAGCACTCTCGGGACTTACAATGAGCAGTTCTTC.